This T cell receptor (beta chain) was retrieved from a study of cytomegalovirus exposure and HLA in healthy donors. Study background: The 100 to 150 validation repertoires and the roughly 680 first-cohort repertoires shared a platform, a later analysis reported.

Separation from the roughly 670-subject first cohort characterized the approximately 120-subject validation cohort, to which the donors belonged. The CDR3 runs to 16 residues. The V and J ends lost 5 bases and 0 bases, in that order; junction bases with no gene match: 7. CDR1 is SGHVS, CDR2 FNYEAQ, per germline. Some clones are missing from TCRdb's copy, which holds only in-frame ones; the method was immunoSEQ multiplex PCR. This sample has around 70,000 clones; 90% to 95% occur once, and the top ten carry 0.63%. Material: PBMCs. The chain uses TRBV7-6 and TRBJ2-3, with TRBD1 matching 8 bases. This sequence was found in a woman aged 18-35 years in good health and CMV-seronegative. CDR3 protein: CASSPRTGTSTDTQYF. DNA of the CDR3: TGTGCCAGCAGCCCCCGGACAGGGACTAGCACAGATACGCAGTATTTT.